A single T cell receptor (beta chain) is shown here with its context. This entry is derived from a study of shared clonotypes between healthy human individuals. Clones were sequenced by immunoSEQ multiplex PCR, and TCRdb holds only the in-frame ones, with some missing. The repertoire holds fewer than 800,000 clones, with about 90% as singletons. CD45RO-negative cells were positively selected for CCR7, leaving out terminally differentiated effector memory CD45RA+ cells. The CDR3 runs 14 residues. V lost 3 bases and J lost 5, with 13 bases in between. Germline V CDR1 and CDR2: LNHDA, SQIVND (reference sequence).

J is TRBJ1-2 and V is TRBV19, with TRBD1 as a possible D gene (6 bases). This receptor was taken from a man younger than 45 in good health. Sequencing was done on a sample of naive CD8+ T cells sorted from blood. The CDR3 spells CASSIASQGYGYTF. CDR3 nucleotide sequence: TGTGCCAGTAGTATCGCGAGTCAGGGGTATGGCTACACCTTC.